Following are 19 T cell receptor beta chains from one sample sequenced in a study of blood T cell repertoires in COVID-19 (dated by TCRdb to 2019 to 2021). Library construction relied on the immunoSEQ multiplex PCR assay. TCRdb mirrors the immuneACCESS table, restricted to in-frame sequences. Some clones are absent from its copies; in checked studies, under half trace to an unresolved V gene, and the reason for the others is unknown. This sample gives fewer than 250,000 clones in total; 70% to 90% of them show up just once. Jointly, the top ten make up around 25% of the sample. Sequencing was carried out using PBMCs or T cells enriched from blood (not recorded which). The receptor set was obtained from a woman between 40 and 50 years old in a cohort exposed to, infected with or recovered from COVID-19 (not recorded which).

The rearrangement links TRBV9 to TRBJ2-7; D uncertain. The CDR3 totals 14 residues. V was clipped by 2 bases and J by 0 bases, with 9 bases between them. Germline assignment: CDR1 SGDLS and CDR2 YYNGEE. CDR3 sequence reads: CASSVDSSSYEQYF. The CDR3 nucleotides are TGTGCCAGCAGCGTCGATAGCAGCTCCTACGAGCAGTACTTC.

This rearrangement joins TRBV11-2 to TRBJ2-7; D remains unclear. The CDR3 has 12 amino acids. Trimming stripped 6 bases from V and 6 bases from J, with 12 bases between. Germline V gene lookup returns CDR1 SGHAT and CDR2 FQNNGV. The CDR3 spells CASRNSSGEQYF. The CDR3 DNA reads TGTGCCAGCAGGAACAGCTCCGGCGAGCAGTACTTC.

V gene TRBV29-1 combines with J gene TRBJ2-3, with D possibly matching TRBD1 (6 bases). The CDR3 covers 17 residues. V lost 6 bases and J 0 bases, leaving 22 bases between the germline ends. In germline, CDR1 is SQVTM, CDR2 ANQGSEA. Here the CDR3 DNA reads TGCAGCGTGATCGATACCGGAACAGGGTATAGCACAGATACGCAGTATTTT. Translation: CSVIDTGTGYSTDTQYF.

The genes are TRBV6-1 and TRBJ2-5; TRBD2 is a possible D gene (7 bases). From germline, CDR1 is MNHNS and CDR2 SASEGT. The CDR3 runs to 15 residues. V lost 0 bases, J lost 2 bases, and 10 bases lay in between. CDR3 protein: CASSEAGGTQETQYF. The CDR3 DNA sequence: TGTGCCAGCAGTGAAGCGGGGGGGACACAAGAGACCCAGTACTTC.

This chain joins TRBV4-3 and TRBJ1-5, with unresolved D. From germline, CDR1 is LGHNA and CDR2 YSLEER. Trimming removed 4 bases from V and 2 bases from J, with 9 bases in between. The CDR3 spans 14 residues. CDR3 DNA sequence: TGCGCCAGCAGCCTCTCACGGGGCAATCAGCCCCAGCATTTT. Translated, it gives CASSLSRGNQPQHF.

This sequence joins TRBV5-8 and TRBJ1-1, with TRBD1 matching over 7 bases. CDR3 size: 16 residues. V lost 4 bases to trimming and J lost 6 bases; unmatched junction nucleotides: 15. Per germline, CDR1 SGHTS and CDR2 YDEGEE. The CDR3 protein is CASSQTGAGGNPEAFF. The CDR3 region has the DNA TGTGCCAGCAGCCAAACAGGGGCGGGGGGTAACCCTGAAGCTTTCTTT. Based on the CDR3 plus reference TRBV5-8 and TRBJ1-1, the full variable domain is EAGVTQSPTHLIKTRGQQATLRCSPISGHTSVYWYQQALGLGLQFLLWYDEGEERNRGNFPPRFSGRQFPNYSSELNVNALELEDSALYLCASSQTGAGGNPEAFFGQGTRLTVV.

The chain recombines TRBV19 with TRBJ1-1, with a possible D match to TRBD1 (6 bases). V lost 3 bases and J 4 bases, leaving 24 bases between the germline ends. The CDR3 extends over 18 amino acids. Germline V gives CDR1 LNHDA, CDR2 SQIVND (reference sequence). Here the CDR3 DNA reads TGTGCCAGTAGTATCCTACTTTCCCATCCCCCGACAGGCACTGAAGCTTTCTTT. Its protein is CASSILLSHPPTGTEAFF.

Worth noting for this clone: The junction shows a germline mismatch at one end, possibly a read error. The rearrangement uses TRBV28 and TRBJ1-1; D perhaps matches TRBD1 (5 bases). CDR3 length equals 14 residues. Per germline, CDR1 MDHEN and CDR2 SYDVKM. The CDR3 DNA sequence: TGTGCCAGCAGTCAACGACTAGAGGGGACTGAGGCTTTCTTT. This codes for CASSQRLEGTEAFF.

V is TRBV16 and J is TRBJ1-1, with TRBD1 as a possible D gene (6 bases). V gave up 3 bases and J gave up 3 bases, with 11 bases separating them. CDR1 and CDR2 from the germline V gene are KGHSY and FQNENV. The CDR3 spans 14 residues. The CDR3 sequence: CASSHRAGDTEAFF. The DNA for the CDR3 is TGTGCCAGCAGCCATCGGGCAGGGGACACTGAAGCTTTCTTT.

V is TRBV7-9 and J is TRBJ2-3, with D tentatively TRBD2 (6 bases). The CDR3 has 14 amino acids. In germline, CDR1 is SEHNR, CDR2 FQNEAQ (reference sequence). Trimming left V 4 bases short and J 3 bases short, with 11 bases between. CDR3 DNA: TGTGCCAGCAGCTCGGGAGTTGGGACAGATACGCAGTATTTT. As protein: CASSSGVGTDTQYF. The full variable domain, completed using reference TRBV7-9 and TRBJ2-3, is DTGVSQNPRHKITKRGQNVTFRCDPISEHNRLYWYRQTLGQGPEFLTYFQNEAQLEKSRLLSDRFSAERPKGSFSTLEIQRTEQGDSAMYLCASSSGVGTDTQYFGPGTRLTVL.

The chain is built from TRBV18 and TRBJ2-7; D possibly corresponds to TRBD2 (6 bases). The CDR3 length is 13 residues. Germline V gene sequence: CDR1 KGHSH, CDR2 LQKENI. V lost 4 bases and J 7 bases, leaving 14 bases between the germline ends. The CDR3 reads CASSRGTAGEQYF. As DNA, the CDR3 is TGTGCCAGCTCACGGGGGACGGCGGGAGAGCAGTACTTC.

Written as DNA, the CDR3 is TGTGCCAGCAGTGGCGACCCTAGCGGGGGGGGCAATGAGCAGTTCTTC. Residues: CASSGDPSGGGNEQFF. This sequence joins TRBV6-4 and TRBJ2-1; TRBD2 matches at 12 bases. J gave up 6 bases and V 4 bases, and 7 bases lay outside the gene matches. Germline V gene data show CDR1 as MRHNA and CDR2 as SNTAGT. The CDR3 contains 16 residues.

This clone occurred a few times. Other DNA sequences within the sample encode an identical CDR3. This rearrangement joins TRBV6-5 to TRBJ1-1; D is uncertain. Trimming removed 2 bases at V and 3 bases at J, with 7 bases between. The CDR3 extends over 13 amino acids. CDR1 and CDR2 (germline): MNHEY, SVGAGI. DNA of the CDR3: TGTGCCAGCAGTTACCCTCCTTACACTGAAGCTTTCTTT. It is translated as CASSYPPYTEAFF.

The gene calls are TRBV10-3 and TRBJ2-7; D gene uncertain. There are 14 residues in the CDR3. Between the trimmed V and J ends, which lost 0 bases and 5 bases, there was a span of 11 bases. CDR1 ENHRY and CDR2 SYGVKD come from the germline V gene. CDR3 sequence: CAISESSSYDEQYF. CDR3 coding DNA: TGTGCCATCAGTGAGTCAAGTAGCTACGACGAGCAGTACTTC.

In its sample, this clone was seen once. This chain joins TRBV2 and TRBJ1-1; a possible D gene is TRBD1 (5 bases). The CDR3 length is 13 residues. Between the trimmed V and J ends, which lost 4 bases and 1 base, there was a span of 7 bases. The germline V gene encodes CDR1 SNHLY and CDR2 FYNNEI. CDR3 loop: CASSAGQNTEAFF. The CDR3 DNA is TGTGCCAGCAGTGCAGGACAGAACACTGAAGCTTTCTTT.

V and J are TRBV5-1 and TRBJ1-1; perhaps TRBD1 as D (5 bases). The CDR3 runs 16 residues. V gave up 4 bases and J gave up 2 bases, with 18 bases separating them. CDR1 and CDR2 from the germline V gene are SGHRS and YFSETQ. CDR3 DNA sequence: TGCGCCAGCAGCCGGGGGACCGGGATCCTCAACACTGAAGCTTTCTTT. Protein product: CASSRGTGILNTEAFF.

The CDR3 DNA follows: TGTGCCAGCAGCTTATGGCGAGGGCGCAATAATTCACCCCTCCACTTT. Amino acids: CASSLWRGRNNSPLHF. The chain is built from TRBV7-9 and TRBJ1-6; D ambiguous. V was clipped by 2 bases and J by 5 bases, with 13 bases between them. Germline values: CDR1 SEHNR, CDR2 FQNEAQ (reference sequence). CDR3 length: 16 residues.

The chain uses TRBV10-3 and TRBJ1-6; the match to TRBD1 covers 11 bases. The CDR3 sequence is 13 residues long. CDR1 ENHRY and CDR2 SYGVKD come from the germline V gene. With 8 bases clipped from V and 9 bases from J, the junction kept 3 bases outside the gene matches. In DNA form, the CDR3 reads TGTGCCATCGGGACAGGGGGAAGTTCACCCCTCCACTTT. Translation: CAIGTGGSSPLHF.

This chain uses TRBV10-3 with TRBJ1-1, with 7 bases lining up with TRBD1. V shed 3 bases and J 9 bases; nucleotides not matched to a gene: 4. The CDR3 totals 12 residues. CDR1 and CDR2 (germline): ENHRY, SYGVKD. In nucleotides, the CDR3 is TGTGCCATCAGTGACGGGACAGCAAAAGCTTTCTTT. It yields the protein CAISDGTAKAFF.